This T cell receptor beta chain stems from a study of T cells in Graves' hyperthyroidism and ophthalmopathy. Points from the study as a whole: Separating ophthalmopathy from stable hyperthyroidism was achieved by a 13 V-J model. Blood held most thyroid clonotypes expanded above 0.001 frequency.

Among the patients, aged 18 to 65, hyperthyroidism was newly diagnosed and had lasted under 2 months. RNA transcripts yielded amplified TCR beta CDR3 regions. In the first-round RT-PCR of the TCR CDR3, the HTBI primer set was used. From the multiplex PCR reads, TCRdb called clonotypes with MiXCR, one entry per CDR3 protein. This table has just under 750,000 distinct CDR3 sequences, roughly a third appearing once. Germline CDR1 SGDLS, CDR2 YYNGEE. This CDR3 spans 14 amino acids. V lost 4 bases and J 5 bases, leaving 16 bases between the germline ends. This clonotype came up a few times. Its antigen remains unidentified.

The clonotype was recovered from a woman aged 40 to 50 with Graves' hyperthyroidism. V is TRBV9 and J is TRBJ2-7, with D possibly called TRBD1 or TRBD2 (5 bases each). The sample comprised blood. The CDR3 loop is CASSLRGIGDEQYF. The CDR3 region has the DNA TGTGCCAGCAGCTTGAGGGGTATCGGGGACGAGCAGTACTTC.